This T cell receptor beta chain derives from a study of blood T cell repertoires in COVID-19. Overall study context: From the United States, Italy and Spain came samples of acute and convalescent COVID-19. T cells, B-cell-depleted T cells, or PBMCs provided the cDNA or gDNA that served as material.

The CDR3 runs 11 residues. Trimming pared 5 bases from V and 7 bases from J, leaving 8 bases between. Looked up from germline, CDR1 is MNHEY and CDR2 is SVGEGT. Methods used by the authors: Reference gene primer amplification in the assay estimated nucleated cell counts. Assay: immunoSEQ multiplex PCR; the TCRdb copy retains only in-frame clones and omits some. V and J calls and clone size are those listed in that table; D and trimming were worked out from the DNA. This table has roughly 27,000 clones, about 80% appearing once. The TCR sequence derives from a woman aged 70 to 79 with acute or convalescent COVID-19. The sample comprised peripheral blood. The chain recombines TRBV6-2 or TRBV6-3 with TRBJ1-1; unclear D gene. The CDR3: CASSSLREAFF. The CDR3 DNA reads TGTGCCAGCAGTAGCCTCCGTGAAGCTTTCTTT.